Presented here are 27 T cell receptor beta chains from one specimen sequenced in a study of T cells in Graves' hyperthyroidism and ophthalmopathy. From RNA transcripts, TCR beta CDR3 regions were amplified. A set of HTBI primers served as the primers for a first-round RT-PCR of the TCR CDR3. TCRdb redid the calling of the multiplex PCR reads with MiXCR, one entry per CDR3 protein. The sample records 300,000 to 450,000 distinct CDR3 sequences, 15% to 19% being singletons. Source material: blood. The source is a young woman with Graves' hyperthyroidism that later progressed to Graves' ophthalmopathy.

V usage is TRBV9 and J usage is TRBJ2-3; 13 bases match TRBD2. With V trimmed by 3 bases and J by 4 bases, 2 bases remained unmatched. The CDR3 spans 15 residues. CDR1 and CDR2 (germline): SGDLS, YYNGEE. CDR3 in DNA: TGTGCCAGCAGCGCGGGACTAGCGGGACCAGATACGCAGTATTTT. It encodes CASSAGLAGPDTQYF.

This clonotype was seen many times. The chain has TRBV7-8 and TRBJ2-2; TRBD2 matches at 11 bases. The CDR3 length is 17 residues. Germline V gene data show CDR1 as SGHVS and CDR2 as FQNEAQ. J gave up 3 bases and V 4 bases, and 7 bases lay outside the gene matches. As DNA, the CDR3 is TGTGCCAGCAGCTCCCCACTAGCGGGAGCTTACACCGGGGAGCTGTTTTTT. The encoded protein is CASSSPLAGAYTGELFF.

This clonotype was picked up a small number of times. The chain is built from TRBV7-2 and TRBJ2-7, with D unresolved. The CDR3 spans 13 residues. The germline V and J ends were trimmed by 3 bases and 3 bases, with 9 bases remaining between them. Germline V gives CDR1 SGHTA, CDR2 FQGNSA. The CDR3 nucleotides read TGTGCCAGCAGCTTCCAGAGAATCTACGAGCAGTACTTC. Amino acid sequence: CASSFQRIYEQYF.

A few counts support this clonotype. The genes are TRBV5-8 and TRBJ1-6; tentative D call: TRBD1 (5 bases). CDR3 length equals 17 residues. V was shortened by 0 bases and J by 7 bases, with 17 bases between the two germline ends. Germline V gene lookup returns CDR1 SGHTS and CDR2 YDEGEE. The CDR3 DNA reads TGTGCCAGCAGCTTGGATCGGGGGTCGCGAGTAAATTCACCCCTCCACTTT. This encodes CASSLDRGSRVNSPLHF.

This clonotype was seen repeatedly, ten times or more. CDR3 sequence reads: CASSLIEFQGAYGYTF. CDR3 coding DNA: TGTGCCAGCAGTTTAATAGAGTTTCAGGGGGCCTATGGCTACACCTTC. The V and J genes are TRBV27 and TRBJ1-2, with TRBD1 identical over 8 bases. Germline V gene lookup returns CDR1 MNHEY and CDR2 SMNVEV (reference sequence). V was pared by 2 bases and J by 4 bases, with 9 bases of the junction left unmatched. The CDR3 contains 16 residues.

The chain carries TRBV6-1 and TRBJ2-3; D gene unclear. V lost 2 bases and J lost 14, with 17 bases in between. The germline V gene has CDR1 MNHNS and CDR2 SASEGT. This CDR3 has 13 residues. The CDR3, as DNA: TGTGCCAGCAGTGAATTGGCAGGCCCTGGCGGGTATTTT. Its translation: CASSELAGPGGYF.

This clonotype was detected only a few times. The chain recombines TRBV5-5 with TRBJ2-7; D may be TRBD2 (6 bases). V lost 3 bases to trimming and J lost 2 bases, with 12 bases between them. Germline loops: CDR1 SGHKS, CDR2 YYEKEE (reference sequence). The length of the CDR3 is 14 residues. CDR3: CASSWRDPTYEQYF. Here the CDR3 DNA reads TGTGCCAGCAGCTGGAGGGACCCTACCTACGAGCAGTACTTC.

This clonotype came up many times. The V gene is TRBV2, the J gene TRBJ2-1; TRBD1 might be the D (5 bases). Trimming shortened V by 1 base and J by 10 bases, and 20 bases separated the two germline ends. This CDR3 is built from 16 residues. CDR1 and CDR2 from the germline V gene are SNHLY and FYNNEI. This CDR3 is CASSEESLDWYREQFF. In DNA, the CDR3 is TGTGCCAGCAGTGAAGAGAGTCTAGACTGGTACAGGGAGCAGTTCTTC. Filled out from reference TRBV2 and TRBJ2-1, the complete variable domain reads EPEVTQTPSHQVTQMGQEVILRCVPISNHLYFYWYRQILGQKVEFLVSFYNNEISEKSEIFDDQFSVERPDGSNFTLKIRSTKLEDSAMYFCASSEESLDWYREQFFGPGTRLTVL.

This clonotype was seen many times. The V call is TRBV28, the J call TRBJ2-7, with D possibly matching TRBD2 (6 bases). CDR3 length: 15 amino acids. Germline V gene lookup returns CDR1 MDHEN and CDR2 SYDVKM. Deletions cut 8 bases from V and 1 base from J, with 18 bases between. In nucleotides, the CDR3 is TGTGCCAGCGAGCCGGGGGTAGGGATGTCCTACGAGCAGTACTTC. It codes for CASEPGVGMSYEQYF. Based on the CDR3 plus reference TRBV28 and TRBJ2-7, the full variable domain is DVKVTQSSRYLVKRTGEKVFLECVQDMDHENMFWYRQDPGLGLRLIYFSYDVKMKEKGDIPEGYSVSREKKERFSLILESASTNQTSMYLCASEPGVGMSYEQYFGPGTRLTVT.

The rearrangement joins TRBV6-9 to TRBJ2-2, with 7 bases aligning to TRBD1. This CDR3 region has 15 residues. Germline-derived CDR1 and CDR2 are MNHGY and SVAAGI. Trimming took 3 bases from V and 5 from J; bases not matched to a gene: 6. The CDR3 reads CASSYRGSQTGELFF. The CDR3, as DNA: TGTGCCAGCAGTTACAGGGGGAGTCAAACCGGGGAGCTGTTTTTT.

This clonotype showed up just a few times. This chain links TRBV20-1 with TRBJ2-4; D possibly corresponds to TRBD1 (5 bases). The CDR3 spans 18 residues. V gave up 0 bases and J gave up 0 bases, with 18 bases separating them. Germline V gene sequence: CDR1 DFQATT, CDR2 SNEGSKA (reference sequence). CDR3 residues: CSARDSSPDRLAKNIQYF. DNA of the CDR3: TGCAGTGCTAGAGACTCCTCGCCCGACAGACTAGCCAAAAACATTCAGTACTTC.

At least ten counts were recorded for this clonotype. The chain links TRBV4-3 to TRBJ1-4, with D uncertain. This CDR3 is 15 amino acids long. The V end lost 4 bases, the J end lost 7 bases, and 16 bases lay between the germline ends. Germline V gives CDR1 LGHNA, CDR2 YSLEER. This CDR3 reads CASSRGDANLEKLFF. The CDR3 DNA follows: TGCGCCAGCAGCCGCGGAGACGCGAACCTTGAAAAACTGTTTTTT.

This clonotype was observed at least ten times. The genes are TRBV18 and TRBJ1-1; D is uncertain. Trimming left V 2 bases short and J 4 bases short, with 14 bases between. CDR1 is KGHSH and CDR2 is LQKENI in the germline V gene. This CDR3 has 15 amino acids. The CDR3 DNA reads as TGTGCCAGCTCACCAGAAAGGTTACGCGGCACTGAAGCTTTCTTT. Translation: CASSPERLRGTEAFF. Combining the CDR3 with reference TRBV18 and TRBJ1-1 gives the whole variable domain NAGVMQNPRHLVRRRGQEARLRCSPMKGHSHVYWYRQLPEEGLKFMVYLQKENIIDESGMPKERFSAEFPKEGPSILRIQQVVRGDSAAYFCASSPERLRGTEAFFGQGTRLTVV.

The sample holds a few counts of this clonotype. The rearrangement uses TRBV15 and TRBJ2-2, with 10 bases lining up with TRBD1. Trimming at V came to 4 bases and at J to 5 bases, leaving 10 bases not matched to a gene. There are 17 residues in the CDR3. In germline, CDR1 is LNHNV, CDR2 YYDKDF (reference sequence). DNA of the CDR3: TGTGCCACCAGCAATGGACAGGGGGTTCGAGGGACCGGGGAGCTGTTTTTT. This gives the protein CATSNGQGVRGTGELFF.

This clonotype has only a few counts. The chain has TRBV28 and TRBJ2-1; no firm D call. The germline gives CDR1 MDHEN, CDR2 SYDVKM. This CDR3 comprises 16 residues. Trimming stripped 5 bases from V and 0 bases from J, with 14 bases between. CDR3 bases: TGTGCCAGCAGTATAAGGCCTTATAGCTCCTACAATGAGCAGTTCTTC. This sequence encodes CASSIRPYSSYNEQFF.

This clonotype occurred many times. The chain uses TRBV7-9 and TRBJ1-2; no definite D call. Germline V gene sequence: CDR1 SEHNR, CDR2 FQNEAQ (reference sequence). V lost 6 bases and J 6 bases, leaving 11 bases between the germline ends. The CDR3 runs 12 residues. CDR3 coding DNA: TGTGCCAGCAGTCGCTGGGGAGATGGCTACACCTTC. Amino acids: CASSRWGDGYTF.

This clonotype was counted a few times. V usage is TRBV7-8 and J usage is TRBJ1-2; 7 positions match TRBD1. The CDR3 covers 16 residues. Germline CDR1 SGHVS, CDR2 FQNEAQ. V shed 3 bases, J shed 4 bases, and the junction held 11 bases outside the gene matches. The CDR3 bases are TGTGCCAGCAGCTTGACAGGGTTCGATGTAGGCTATGGCTACACCTTC. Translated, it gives CASSLTGFDVGYGYTF.

The CDR3 is CASSVDLAKNIQYF. CDR3 coding DNA: TGTGCCAGCAGCGTAGACCTAGCCAAAAACATTCAGTACTTC. The chain joins TRBV9 to TRBJ2-4; D is uncertain. Per the germline V gene, CDR1 is SGDLS and CDR2 is YYNGEE. The CDR3 runs to 14 residues. V dropped 0 bases and J dropped 0 bases, with 4 bases sitting between them. The whole variable domain, filled in from reference TRBV9 and TRBJ2-4, reads DSGVTQTPKHLITATGQRVTLRCSPRSGDLSVYWYQQSLDQGLQFLIQYYNGEERAKGNILERFSAQQFPDLHSELNLSSLELGDSALYFCASSVDLAKNIQYFGAGTRLSVL.

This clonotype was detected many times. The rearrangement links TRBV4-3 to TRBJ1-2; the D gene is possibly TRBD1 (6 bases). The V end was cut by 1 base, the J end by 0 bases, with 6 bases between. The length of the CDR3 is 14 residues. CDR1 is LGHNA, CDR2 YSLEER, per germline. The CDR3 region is CASSQGTANYGYTF. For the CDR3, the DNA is TGCGCCAGCAGCCAAGGGACAGCTAACTATGGCTACACCTTC.

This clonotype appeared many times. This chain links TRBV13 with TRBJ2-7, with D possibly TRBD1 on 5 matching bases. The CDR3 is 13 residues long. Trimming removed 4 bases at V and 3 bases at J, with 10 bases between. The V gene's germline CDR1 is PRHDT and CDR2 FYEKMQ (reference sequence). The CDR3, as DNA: TGTGCCAGCAGCTCAACAGGTTTCTACGAGCAGTACTTC. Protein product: CASSSTGFYEQYF.

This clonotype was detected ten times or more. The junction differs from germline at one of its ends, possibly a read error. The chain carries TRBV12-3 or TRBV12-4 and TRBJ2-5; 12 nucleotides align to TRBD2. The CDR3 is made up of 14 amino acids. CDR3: CASSLAGGQETQYF. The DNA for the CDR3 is TGTGCCAGCAGTCTAGCGGGAGGGCAAGAGACCCAGTACTTC.

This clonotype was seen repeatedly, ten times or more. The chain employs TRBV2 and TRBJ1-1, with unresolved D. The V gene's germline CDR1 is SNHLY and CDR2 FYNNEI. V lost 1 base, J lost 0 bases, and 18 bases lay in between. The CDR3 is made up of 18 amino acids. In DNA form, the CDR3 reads TGTGCCAGCAGTGAAGGGACGGAGACACCTTTCCTGAACACTGAAGCTTTCTTT. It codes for CASSEGTETPFLNTEAFF.

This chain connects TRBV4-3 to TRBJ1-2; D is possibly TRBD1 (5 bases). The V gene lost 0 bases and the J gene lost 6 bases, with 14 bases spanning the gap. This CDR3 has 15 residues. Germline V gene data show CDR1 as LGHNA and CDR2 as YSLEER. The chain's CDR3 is CASSQDGTQVDGYTF. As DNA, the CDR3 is TGCGCCAGCAGCCAAGATGGGACGCAAGTGGATGGCTACACCTTC.

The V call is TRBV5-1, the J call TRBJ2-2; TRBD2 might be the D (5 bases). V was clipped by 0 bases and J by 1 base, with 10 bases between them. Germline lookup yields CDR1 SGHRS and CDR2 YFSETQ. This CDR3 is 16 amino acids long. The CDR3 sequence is CASSLVRLQNTGELFF. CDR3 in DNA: TGCGCCAGCAGCTTGGTGAGACTACAGAACACCGGGGAGCTGTTTTTT. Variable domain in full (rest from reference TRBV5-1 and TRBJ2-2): KAGVTQTPRYLIKTRGQQVTLSCSPISGHRSVSWYQQTPGQGLQFLFEYFSETQRNKGNFPGRFSGRQFSNSRSEMNVSTLELGDSALYLCASSLVRLQNTGELFFGEGSRLTVL.

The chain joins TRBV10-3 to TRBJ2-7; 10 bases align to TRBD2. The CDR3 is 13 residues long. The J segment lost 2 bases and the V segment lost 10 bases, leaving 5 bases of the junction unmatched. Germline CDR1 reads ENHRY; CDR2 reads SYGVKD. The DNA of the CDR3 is TGTGCCACCCGGACTAGCGGAGCCTACGAGCAGTACTTC. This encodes CATRTSGAYEQYF.

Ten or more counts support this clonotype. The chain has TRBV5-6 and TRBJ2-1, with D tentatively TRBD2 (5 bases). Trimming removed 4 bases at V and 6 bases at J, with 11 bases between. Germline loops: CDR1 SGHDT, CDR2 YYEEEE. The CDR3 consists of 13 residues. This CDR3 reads CASSVRTRNEQFF. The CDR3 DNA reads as TGTGCCAGCAGCGTCCGGACTCGCAATGAGCAGTTCTTC.

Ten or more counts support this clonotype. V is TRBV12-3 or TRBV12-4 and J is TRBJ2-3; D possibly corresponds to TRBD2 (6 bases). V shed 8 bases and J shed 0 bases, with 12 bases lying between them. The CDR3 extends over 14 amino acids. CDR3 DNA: TGTGCCAGCGGGGCGGGACTCAGCACAGATACGCAGTATTTT. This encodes CASGAGLSTDTQYF.